This TCR beta chain derives from a study of T-cell memory formation after mild COVID-19. The J segment lost 5 bases and the V segment lost 4 bases, leaving 6 bases of the junction unmatched. The CDR3 sequence is 15 residues long. Germline V gives CDR1 ENHRY, CDR2 SYGVKD. cDNA libraries for TCR alpha and TCR beta, carrying sample barcodes and UMIs, came from 5'RACE with constant-segment primers. From the 5' RACE reads, TCRdb called clonotypes with MiXCR, one entry per CDR3 protein. The data hold around 320,000 distinct CDR3 sequences, with roughly an eighth observed a single time. The rearrangement uses TRBV10-3 and TRBJ2-1; 9 nucleotides agree with TRBD1. Sequenced input: PBMCs or a T cell subset sorted from them (not recorded which). The receptor was isolated from a man younger than 35 who had mild COVID-19 (a few samples of this study predate the infection). Cell type and time point are not known. The CDR3 region has the DNA TGTGCCATCAGTGTTAACAGGGGGCTGGACAATGAGCAGTTCTTC. It encodes CAISVNRGLDNEQFF.